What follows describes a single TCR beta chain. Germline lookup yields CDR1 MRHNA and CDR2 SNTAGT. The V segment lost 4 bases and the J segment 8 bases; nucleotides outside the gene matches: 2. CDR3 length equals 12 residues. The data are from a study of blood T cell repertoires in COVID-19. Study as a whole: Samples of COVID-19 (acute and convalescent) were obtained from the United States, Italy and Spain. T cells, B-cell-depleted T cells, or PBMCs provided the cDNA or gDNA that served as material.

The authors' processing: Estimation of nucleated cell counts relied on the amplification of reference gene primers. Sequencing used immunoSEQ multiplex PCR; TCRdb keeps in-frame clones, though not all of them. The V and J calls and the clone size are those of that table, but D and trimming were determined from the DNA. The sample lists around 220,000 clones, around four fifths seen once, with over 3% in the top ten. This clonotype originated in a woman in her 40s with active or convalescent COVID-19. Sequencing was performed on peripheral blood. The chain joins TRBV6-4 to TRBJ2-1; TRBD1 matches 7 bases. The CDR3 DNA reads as TGTGCCAGCAGTGGACAGGGCCATGAGCAGTTCTTC. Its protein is CASSGQGHEQFF.